This T cell receptor beta chain emerged from a study of Ad26.COV2.S vaccination and SARS-CoV-2 variants. The sample's treatment: around 19 received Ad26.COV2.S at low or high dose, single or two shots; 5 received placebo; per-sample allocation not given. Each sample was drawn 63 days after the first injection (of vaccine or placebo). Here immunoSEQ multiplex PCR was the method, and the copy in TCRdb shows in-frame clones only, minus some. This sample has roughly 420,000 clones, with over 75% found just once. V gave up 6 bases and J gave up 19 bases; unmatched junction bases: 12. CDR3 length: 11 amino acids. Germline V gene data show CDR1 as DFQATT and CDR2 as SNEGSKA (reference sequence).

J is TRBJ1-6 and V is TRBV20-1, with TRBD1 identical over 7 bases. The sequence derives from a person aged 18-65 years who received the Ad26.COV2.S COVID-19 vaccine or a placebo. This sample comprised peripheral blood, obtained in a trial of Ad26.COV2.S vaccine versus placebo. The CDR3 protein is CSAPIPGTAHF. CDR3 DNA: TGCAGTGCCCCTATACCCGGGACAGCGCACTTT.